This T cell receptor (beta chain) was profiled in a study of cytomegalovirus exposure and HLA in healthy donors. Study-wide results and limits: Later work associated more than 15,000 TCR beta sequences with HLA alleles at 0.05 false discovery rate.

A multiplex PCR was run with 60 Vbeta primers and 13 Jbeta primers. Generated by immunoSEQ multiplex PCR, the TCRdb table keeps only in-frame clones and is missing some. The listing contains about 210,000 clones. In regard to this clone: What it recognizes is unknown.

This receptor was taken from a woman in her twenties or thirties in good health and CMV-seropositive. Sequenced material: PBMCs.

The CDR3: CASTDRVGGYTF. The CDR3 nucleotides are TGTGCCAGCACAGACAGGGTAGGCGGCTACACCTTC. V and J are TRBV6-5 and TRBJ1-2, with 7 bases fitting TRBD1. The CDR3 extends over 12 amino acids. CDR1 and CDR2 from the germline V gene are MNHEY and SVGAGI. J gave up 8 bases and V 7 bases, and 7 bases lay outside the gene matches.